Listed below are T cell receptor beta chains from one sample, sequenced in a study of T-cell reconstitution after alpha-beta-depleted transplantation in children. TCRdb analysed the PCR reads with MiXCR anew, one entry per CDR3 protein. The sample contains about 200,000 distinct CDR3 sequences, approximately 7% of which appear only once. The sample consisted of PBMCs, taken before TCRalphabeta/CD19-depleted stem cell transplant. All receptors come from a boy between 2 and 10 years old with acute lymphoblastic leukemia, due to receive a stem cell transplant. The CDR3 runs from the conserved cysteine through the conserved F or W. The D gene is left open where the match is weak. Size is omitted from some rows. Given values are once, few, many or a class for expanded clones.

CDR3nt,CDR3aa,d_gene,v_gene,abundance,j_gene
TGTGCCAGCAGTACCCCCGCAGATACGCAGTATTTT,CASSTPADTQYF,.,TRBV28,many,TRBJ2-3
TGTGCCAGCAGTTTCGGTCGGCTAGCGGGCTACGAGCAGTACTTC,CASSFGRLAGYEQYF,TRBD2,TRBV28,many,TRBJ2-7
TGCGCCAGCAGCCCCGACGCCGGAAACACCATATATTTT,CASSPDAGNTIYF,.,TRBV5-1,many,TRBJ1-3
TGTGCCAGCCTAGAGAGATCTGGGGGGGACACCATATATTTT,CASLERSGGDTIYF,.,TRBV28,few,TRBJ1-3
TGCAGTGCTAGGGCGACATCGAGCTCCTACAATGAGCAGTTCTTC,CSARATSSSYNEQFF,.,TRBV20-1,many,TRBJ2-1
TGTGCCAGCAGCAAACTCAAGGGGGGGTCCTACGAGCAGTACTTC,CASSKLKGGSYEQYF,.,TRBV21-1,many,TRBJ2-7
TGCGCCAGCAGCTTGCAGAGTCGCGGTGCACAAGAGACCCAGTACTTC,CASSLQSRGAQETQYF,.,TRBV5-1,many,TRBJ2-5
TGCGCCAGCAGCGGGGGTCAGGGGCAGCTCCACGAGCAGTACTTC,CASSGGQGQLHEQYF,.,TRBV5-1,few,TRBJ2-7
TGCGCCAGCAGACCTAGCGGGGGGCTGACCTACGAGCAGTACTTC,CASRPSGGLTYEQYF,TRBD2,TRBV5-1,few,TRBJ2-7
TGCAGCGTTGAAGAGTCGCGAGGGAGTCAAGAGACCCAGTACTTC,CSVEESRGSQETQYF,.,TRBV29-1,many,TRBJ2-5
TGTGCCAGCAATACAGGGGTAGCTGCTGATTCACCCCTCCACTTT,CASNTGVAADSPLHF,TRBD1,TRBV28,few,TRBJ1-6
TGTGCCAGCAGCCAAGTTCAGCGGAGGACGAACACCGGGGAGCTGTTTTTT,CASSQVQRRTNTGELFF,.,TRBV3-1,few,TRBJ2-2
TGTGCCAGCAGGGAGAAGACAGGGACGGCAGATACGCAGTATTTT,CASREKTGTADTQYF,TRBD1,TRBV2,few,TRBJ2-3
TGTGCCAGCAGCGTAGGGCAGGGCAATGAGCAGTTCTTC,CASSVGQGNEQFF,.,TRBV9,many,TRBJ2-1
TGTGCCAGCAGCTTATCCGGGACGCCAAGCTCCTACGAGCAGTACTTC,CASSLSGTPSSYEQYF,.,TRBV7-2,many,TRBJ2-7
TGTGCCAGCAATAAGCGGGATACGCAGTATTTT,CASNKRDTQYF,.,TRBV28,many,TRBJ2-3
TGTGCCAGCAGCTTACAGGGGGTGGATTCACCCCTCCACTTT,CASSLQGVDSPLHF,TRBD1,TRBV7-2,few,TRBJ1-6
TGTGCCAGCAGTCTGGACAGGGAGGGGGAGACCCAGTACTTC,CASSLDREGETQYF,.,TRBV27,many,TRBJ2-5
TGTGCCAGCAGCCAAGGGGGGTTGCGAGAGACCCAGTACTTC,CASSQGGLRETQYF,.,TRBV14,many,TRBJ2-5
TGTGCCAGCAGTGATCTCACCTACGAGCAGTACTTC,CASSDLTYEQYF,.,TRBV25-1,many,TRBJ2-7
TGTGCCAGCAGCCCTCAACACGGGACTAGCGCCTACAATGAGCAGTTCTTC,CASSPQHGTSAYNEQFF,TRBD2,TRBV4-2,many,TRBJ2-1
TGTGCCAGCAGTGAACGGAATGAAGCTTTCTTT,CASSERNEAFF,.,TRBV6-1,many,TRBJ1-1
TGTGCCAGCAGTACCACAGGGAAAAACTATGGCTACACCTTC,CASSTTGKNYGYTF,.,TRBV6-1,few,TRBJ1-2
TGTGCCAGCAGCTTGTTTGCAGGGGGACAATCTGGGGCCAACGTCCTGACTTTC,CASSLFAGGQSGANVLTF,TRBD1,TRBV5-7,many,TRBJ2-6
TGTGCCAGCACCTGGGGGGCTAGCGGGAGCGATGAGCAGTTCTTC,CASTWGASGSDEQFF,TRBD2,TRBV28,many,TRBJ2-1
TGCAGTGCTAGAGCCCGGGAGTCCGGACTAGGGACAGATACGCAGTATTTT,CSARARESGLGTDTQYF,TRBD2,TRBV20-1,.,TRBJ2-3
TGTGCCAGCAGCTTAGACAGGGGTAATGAAAAACTGTTTTTT,CASSLDRGNEKLFF,TRBD1,TRBV7-2,many,TRBJ1-4
TGTGCCAGCAGCGCGGCCGATAAATCACCCCTCCACTTT,CASSAADKSPLHF,.,TRBV9,many,TRBJ1-6
TGCAGCGCCATTGGACTAGCGTCCAATGAGCAGTTCTTC,CSAIGLASNEQFF,TRBD2,TRBV29-1,many,TRBJ2-1
TGTGCCAGCAGCTTGGTGTCAGGGATAGGCGAGCAGTACTTC,CASSLVSGIGEQYF,.,TRBV5-5,many,TRBJ2-7
TGTGCCAGCAGCATCGACGGGGGATGGAAAGGCTACACCTTC,CASSIDGGWKGYTF,.,TRBV12-3/TRBV12-4,many,TRBJ1-2
TGTGCCAGCAGCTCCCCCGAGAAAAGACAAGAGACCCAGTACTTC,CASSSPEKRQETQYF,.,TRBV7-2,many,TRBJ2-5
TGTGCCAGCGGTAGTGGTCTTGAGCAGTTCTTC,CASGSGLEQFF,.,TRBV28,many,TRBJ2-1
TGCAGCGGGGGACACTCCTACGAGCAGTACTTC,CSGGHSYEQYF,.,TRBV29-1,many,TRBJ2-7
TGCAGTGCACAACTGAATACGCAGTATTTT,CSAQLNTQYF,.,TRBV20-1,many,TRBJ2-3
TGTGCCAGCAGCATTCAGACTAGCGGGAGAGGTAATGAGCAGTTCTTC,CASSIQTSGRGNEQFF,TRBD2,TRBV9,many,TRBJ2-1
TGTGCCAGCAGCTCCGCCACGAACAGGGGCTACGAGCAGTACTTC,CASSSATNRGYEQYF,TRBD1,TRBV7-9,many,TRBJ2-7
TGTGCCAGCAGCTCCCGCGGCGGCCAAGAGACCCAGTACTTC,CASSSRGGQETQYF,.,TRBV5-4,.,TRBJ2-5
TGTGCCAGCAGTTTACAGGGCACAGATACGCAGTATTTT,CASSLQGTDTQYF,.,TRBV28,many,TRBJ2-3
TGTGCCAGTACCCTCGGACAGGGCGGGCAGCCCCAGCATTTT,CASTLGQGGQPQHF,TRBD1,TRBV19,few,TRBJ1-5
TGTGCCAGCAGGACTGGAACAGTTGAAAAACTGTTTTTT,CASRTGTVEKLFF,.,TRBV6-1,many,TRBJ1-4
TGTGCCAGCAGTCGCGCTAAAGGGGAGCTGTTTTTT,CASSRAKGELFF,.,TRBV28,many,TRBJ2-2
TGTGCCAGCTCGACCGAGGTAGAGCAGTACTTC,CASSTEVEQYF,.,TRBV18,many,TRBJ2-7
TGTGCCAGCAGCTCCTTAGCGGGAGGCGAGCAGTACTTC,CASSSLAGGEQYF,TRBD2,TRBV11-2,many,TRBJ2-7
TGTGCCAGCAGCTTAGGCGGCGGGGGGTCCTACGAGCAGTACTTC,CASSLGGGGSYEQYF,TRBD2,TRBV11-2,many,TRBJ2-7
TGTGCCAGCAGCCATGTTGGACAGGGGGATCGTGAGCAGTTCTTC,CASSHVGQGDREQFF,TRBD1,TRBV11-2,few,TRBJ2-1
TGTGCCAGCAGTGACGAGGTGACAGAAAATTCACCCCTCCACTTT,CASSDEVTENSPLHF,.,TRBV6-1,.,TRBJ1-6
TGTGCCAGCAGCCCGACCCACAGCAACCCTGGAAACACCATATATTTT,CASSPTHSNPGNTIYF,.,TRBV7-6,few,TRBJ1-3
TGCAGCGTTGGCGGTGCCTGGGATACGCAGTATTTT,CSVGGAWDTQYF,.,TRBV29-1,many,TRBJ2-3
TGTGCCAGCAGCGTAGAGGAAGGCGTCTACACCTTC,CASSVEEGVYTF,.,TRBV9,.,TRBJ1-2
TGTGCCACTAGCCTAAACCCGGGACTCACGAACACCGGGGAGCTGTTTTTT,CATSLNPGLTNTGELFF,.,TRBV7-6,many,TRBJ2-2
TGTGCCAGCACTGTAGCGGGAGTAGAGACCCAGTACTTC,CASTVAGVETQYF,TRBD2,TRBV6-6,many,TRBJ2-5
TGCGCCAGCAGCTTGGCAGTCGGGGATACTGAAGCTTTCTTT,CASSLAVGDTEAFF,.,TRBV5-1,.,TRBJ1-1